This T cell receptor (beta chain) was obtained from a study of CD8+ T cells in alopecia areata. Extracted RNA was reverse transcribed, and the resulting cDNA served as sequencing template. Sequenced by immunoSEQ multiplex PCR; TCRdb stores in-frame clones only, minus some. The sample contains more than 95,000 clones, over 60% of which appear only once. Study findings and constraints: Possibly because of HLA-related factors, TCR sharing was less clear across patients than in mice. Normal skin's resident alphabeta T cells are also sequenced in scalp samples. The study found higher clonality in lesional than normal scalp, especially in alopecia totalis/universalis.

Trimming took 2 bases from V and 1 from J; bases not matched to a gene: 2. The CDR3 sequence is 15 residues long. CDR1 and CDR2 from the germline V gene are SEHNR and FQNEAQ (reference sequence). This clone turned up a few times. Its antigen is currently unknown. This sequence joins TRBV7-9 and TRBJ2-1; 7 nucleotides line up with TRBD2. Sequences were obtained from CD4+ T cells sorted from blood. The receptor comes from a human donor in good health. The CDR3 spells CASSLRLASYNEQFF. The DNA for the CDR3 is TGTGCCAGCAGCTTAAGACTAGCTTCCTACAATGAGCAGTTCTTC.